This T cell receptor beta chain was sequenced in a study of Ad26.COV2.S vaccination and SARS-CoV-2 variants. Study results and caveats: There was a possibility that the TCR breadth and depth analyses underestimated total T cell responses. Substantial breadth was reportedly displayed by spike-specific CD8+ and CD4+ T cell responses after vaccination. Those who received vaccine or placebo ended up with similar non-spike TCR breadth. Vaccine recipients posted higher spike-specific TCR breadth than their placebo counterparts.

The table came from immunoSEQ multiplex PCR; TCRdb's copy has only in-frame clones and leaves some out. This sample carries more than 150,000 clones, around nine tenths of them seen once, and the ten largest clones take about 5.9%. A note on this clone: Its antigen is not identified.

This sequence was found in a human donor who had recovered from COVID-19. Sequencing used peripheral blood, obtained after recovery from COVID-19.

This CDR3 reads CASIRQGLNEKLFF. DNA of the CDR3: TGTGCCAGCATTAGGCAGGGCCTTAATGAAAAACTGTTTTTT. The rearrangement uses TRBV7-8 and TRBJ1-4; perhaps TRBD1 as D (5 bases). This CDR3 spans 14 amino acids. Germline loops: CDR1 SGHVS, CDR2 FQNEAQ. V was shortened by 7 bases and J by 4 bases, with 13 bases between the two germline ends.